The present T cell receptor beta chain was sequenced within a study of cytomegalovirus exposure and HLA in healthy donors. 13 Jbeta primers and 60 Vbeta primers were used for the PCR. Profiled with immunoSEQ multiplex PCR; TCRdb holds only in-frame clones, not every one. The sample carries about 95,000 clones, about 76% recorded once. The V end was cut by 4 bases, the J end by 8 bases, with 6 bases between. The CDR3 runs to 11 residues. Per the germline V gene, CDR1 is MNHEY and CDR2 is SMNVEV (reference sequence). Study-wide results and caveats: Being indistinguishable, some V segments were excluded, TRBV6-2 and TRBV6-3 among them. An Asian-associated ancestry cluster reportedly showed fewer N-insertions than the roughly 700-donor mean in a later analysis.

Points on this clone: Its antigen is currently unknown.

Input material: PBMCs. The receptor was isolated from a woman aged 70 to 79 in good health and CMV-seropositive. The V gene is TRBV27, the J gene TRBJ2-1; the D is unclear. The CDR3 region is CASSSFYEQFF. For the CDR3, the DNA is TGTGCCAGCAGTTCCTTTTATGAGCAGTTCTTC.